These T cell receptor beta chains were read from a single sample in a study of OX40 agonist ivuxolimab in advanced cancers. Data came from immunoSEQ multiplex PCR; TCRdb stores just in-frame clones and leaves some out. This table holds several thousand clones, roughly 70% found once. Sequencing used CD4+ or CD8+ T cells sorted from blood, obtained in a trial of the OX40 agonist ivuxolimab. Source of these receptors: an adult with an advanced solid tumor such as melanoma, head and neck, liver or kidney cancer. Both conserved end residues are part of each CDR3. A D gene is named only where the DNA matches it firmly. Rows may omit the clone size; those that give it use once, few, many or a size class.

NA,TRBD1,TRBJ2-1,TRBV7-8,TGTGCCAGCAGCTTTGGGACAGGGGAATTCTTC,CASSFGTGEFF
NA,NA,TRBJ1-2,TRBV10-3,TGTGCCATCAGTGATGCTGAGCCCGGGAGTGGCTACACCTTC,CAISDAEPGSGYTF
NA,NA,TRBJ1-5,TRBV7-9,TGTGCCAGCAGCCCCACGGGGCCTTATCAGCCCCAGCATTTT,CASSPTGPYQPQHF
NA,NA,TRBJ2-3,TRBV7-9,TGTGCCAGCAGCGCCGGACTTTTCCCAGATACGCAGTATTTT,CASSAGLFPDTQYF
NA,TRBD2,TRBJ2-2,TRBV9,TGTGCCAGCAGCACCCGGGGAGGGCCTAACACCGGGGAGCTGTTTTTT,CASSTRGGPNTGELFF
NA,NA,TRBJ1-1,TRBV6-5,TGTGCCAGCAGTTATCTCAGGGGACAGAACACTGAAGCTTTCTTT,CASSYLRGQNTEAFF
NA,NA,TRBJ2-7,TRBV2,TGTGCCAGCAGTGAGCAGCCGCAGGCACGGGGTGAGCAGTACTTC,CASSEQPQARGEQYF
once,NA,TRBJ1-2,TRBV9,TGTGCCAGCAGCGTAGCTAGGTCAGGCGATAACTATGGCTACACCTTC,CASSVARSGDNYGYTF
NA,TRBD1,TRBJ1-2,TRBV5-1,TGCGCCAGCAGCTTCGGGGTCAGGGGGGACTATGGCTACACCTTC,CASSFGVRGDYGYTF
NA,TRBD1,TRBJ2-7,TRBV2,TGTGCCAGCAGTCTCTTTACAGGGGGTCTTTACGAGCAGTACTTC,CASSLFTGGLYEQYF
NA,NA,TRBJ2-3,TRBV9,TGTGCCAGCAGCCTCTACACAGATACGCAGTATTTT,CASSLYTDTQYF
NA,NA,TRBJ2-2,TRBV9,TGTGCCAGCAGCCCCGGCCCCCCACTTGGATACGGGGAGCTGTTTTTT,CASSPGPPLGYGELFF
NA,TRBD1,TRBJ2-7,TRBV4-1,TGCGCCAGCAGCCGGGACAGCTCCTACGAGCAGTACTTC,CASSRDSSYEQYF
NA,TRBD1,TRBJ1-1,TRBV5-1,TGCGCCAGCAGCCCCGGGACAGGGGAGTGGAACACTGAAGCTTTCTTT,CASSPGTGEWNTEAFF
medium-sized,NA,TRBJ1-2,TRBV5-5,TGTGCCAGCTCCCACGAGGGACTGAAGTATAACTATGGCTACACCTTC,CASSHEGLKYNYGYTF
NA,TRBD1,TRBJ2-1,TRBV19,TGTGCCAGTAGTAAGACAGGGGGCGGGTATGAGCAGTTCTTC,CASSKTGGGYEQFF
NA,TRBD2,TRBJ2-7,TRBV7-9,TGTGCCAGCAGTTCCCCGGAGACTAGCGGGATCTACGAGCAGTACTTC,CASSSPETSGIYEQYF
once,NA,TRBJ2-7,TRBV7-9,TGTGCCAGCAGCTTAGATCAGGGGCTCTCTTCGGAGCAGTACTTC,CASSLDQGLSSEQYF
NA,TRBD2,TRBJ2-1,TRBV7-7,TGTGCCAGCAGCTTAGGAGCGGGGGGTAACAATGAGCAGTTCTTC,CASSLGAGGNNEQFF
many,NA,TRBJ1-1,TRBV4-1,TGCGCCAGCAGCCAAGGTCCAGGGAGAGCCACTGAAGCTTTCTTT,CASSQGPGRATEAFF
NA,TRBD2,TRBJ2-5,TRBV19,TGTGCCAGTAGTAAGACTAGCGGGGGGGCCCAAGAGACCCAGTACTTC,CASSKTSGGAQETQYF
once,TRBD1,TRBJ1-6,TRBV6-1,TGTGCCAGCAGTGAATGGGACAGAAATAATTCACCCCTCCACTTT,CASSEWDRNNSPLHF
few,NA,TRBJ2-2,TRBV7-3,TGTGCCAGCAGTTATACAGGGTCCGGGGAGCTGTTTTTT,CASSYTGSGELFF
once,NA,TRBJ1-2,TRBV5-1,TGCGCCAGCAGCTTGTTGGGAGGTGGGGAGTCGTTTGGCTACACCTTC,CASSLLGGGESFGYTF
NA,TRBD1,TRBJ1-3,TRBV4-3,TGCGCCAGCAGCCACGGGACAGGGGGAAGCTCTGGAAACACCATATATTTT,CASSHGTGGSSGNTIYF
NA,TRBD2,TRBJ2-4,TRBV27,TGTGCCAGCAGTTCTAGCGGGGGGAAGGACATTCAGTACTTC,CASSSSGGKDIQYF
NA,TRBD2,TRBJ2-1,TRBV7-7,TGTGCTAGCAGCTTAGCGGGAAACAATGAGCAGTTCTTC,CASSLAGNNEQFF
NA,NA,TRBJ2-1,TRBV11-2,TGTGCCAGCAGCTCCCACCCGGGGAGTGAGCAGTTCTTC,CASSSHPGSEQFF
NA,NA,TRBJ1-2,TRBV7-2,TGTGCCAGCAGTCGGACAGTGACCTATGGCTACACCTTC,CASSRTVTYGYTF
NA,NA,TRBJ1-1,TRBV7-6,TGTGCCAGCAGCGGACAGCCAGAAGCTTTCTTT,CASSGQPEAFF
NA,NA,TRBJ1-6,TRBV7-8,TGTGCCAGCAGCTTAAATCAGGCAACGGCACCCCTCCACTTT,CASSLNQATAPLHF
NA,NA,TRBJ2-5,TRBV5-1,TGCGCCAGCAGCTTGGAAGGTCGGGACTGGGCCCAAGAGACCCAGTACTTC,CASSLEGRDWAQETQYF
NA,NA,TRBJ1-1,TRBV5-4,TGTGCCAGCAGCTCTTCAGGGGTTGTGAACACTGAAGCTTTCTTT,CASSSSGVVNTEAFF
NA,NA,TRBJ1-1,TRBV6-1,TGTGCCAGCAGTCAATTCGAAGCGAACACTGAAGCTTTCTTT,CASSQFEANTEAFF
medium-sized,TRBD2,TRBJ2-3,TRBV2,TGTGCCAGCAGTGTGTTAGCGGGGGCCTCTAGCACAGATACGCAGTATTTT,CASSVLAGASSTDTQYF
NA,NA,TRBJ2-7,TRBV6-1,TGTGCCAGCAGTGAAAAAGGCCGCCGGGCTAGCGAAGAGTACTTC,CASSEKGRRASEEYF
NA,NA,TRBJ1-1,TRBV30,TGTGCCTGGAGTCCGGGGCTGCTTAACACTGAAGCTTTCTTT,CAWSPGLLNTEAFF
few,NA,TRBJ1-2,TRBV7-2,TGTGCCAGCAACCTAGCCAGCGACTCTTATGGCTACACCTTC,CASNLASDSYGYTF
once,NA,TRBJ1-1,TRBV6-5,TGTGCCAGCAGTTACTTCAGGGACAACACTGAAGCTTTCTTT,CASSYFRDNTEAFF
NA,NA,TRBJ2-1,TRBV9,TGTGCCAGCAGCAGGGGGGATCCCTACAATGAGCAGTTCTTC,CASSRGDPYNEQFF
many,TRBD1,TRBJ2-6,TRBV19,TGTGCCAGTAGCCCAACAGGGGGCCTTATCTCTGGGGCCAACGTCCTGACTTTC,CASSPTGGLISGANVLTF
NA,NA,TRBJ1-1,TRBV7-2,TGTGCCAGCAGCCCCGGTTCCACTGAAGCTTTCTTT,CASSPGSTEAFF
NA,NA,TRBJ2-4,TRBV9,TGTGCCAGCAGCGTAGAGGGGGACATTCAGTACTTC,CASSVEGDIQYF
NA,NA,TRBJ2-4,TRBV9,TGTGCCAGCAGCGTAGGCGGAAAAAACATTCAGTACTTC,CASSVGGKNIQYF
NA,NA,TRBJ1-4,TRBV18,TGTGCCAGCTCACGGACAGTCCTGAATGAAAAACTGTTTTTT,CASSRTVLNEKLFF
many,NA,TRBJ2-1,TRBV6-5,TGTGCCAGCACGGACCGCTCCTACAATGAGCAGTTCTTC,CASTDRSYNEQFF
NA,NA,TRBJ2-7,TRBV4-1,TGCGCCAGCAGCCCAGGACCCAGCTACGAGCAGTACTTC,CASSPGPSYEQYF
NA,TRBD2,TRBJ2-1,TRBV9,TGTGCCAGCAGCTCCCCCCGCTCGGGCAGGGAGGGTAATGAGCAGTTCTTC,CASSSPRSGREGNEQFF
once,TRBD1,TRBJ2-1,TRBV19,TGTGCCAGTAGTAGGGACAGGAACAATGAGCAGTTCTTC,CASSRDRNNEQFF
once,NA,TRBJ2-7,TRBV5-5,TGTGCCAGCAGCACGCCAGGCGAGCAGTACTTC,CASSTPGEQYF